The clone carrying this T cell receptor beta chain was found many times. Time point indicated: sample taken at primary tumor resection. This CDR3 has 11 amino acids. Trimming took off 7 bases at V and 6 bases at J, with 7 bases between the two ends. The data originate from a study of spatial heterogeneity in lung cancer. TCRdb processed the 5' RACE reads anew with MiXCR; each CDR3 protein has one entry. The profile shows about 36,000 distinct CDR3 sequences, more than 7% of them singletons. V usage is TRBV12-3 or TRBV12-4 and J usage is TRBJ2-1; D gene ambiguous. The TCR comes from a female donor with early-stage non-small cell lung cancer. The sequenced sample was PBMCs, obtained at surgery. The CDR3 protein is CASTLFNEQFF. The CDR3 DNA reads TGTGCCAGCACCCTATTCAATGAGCAGTTCTTC.